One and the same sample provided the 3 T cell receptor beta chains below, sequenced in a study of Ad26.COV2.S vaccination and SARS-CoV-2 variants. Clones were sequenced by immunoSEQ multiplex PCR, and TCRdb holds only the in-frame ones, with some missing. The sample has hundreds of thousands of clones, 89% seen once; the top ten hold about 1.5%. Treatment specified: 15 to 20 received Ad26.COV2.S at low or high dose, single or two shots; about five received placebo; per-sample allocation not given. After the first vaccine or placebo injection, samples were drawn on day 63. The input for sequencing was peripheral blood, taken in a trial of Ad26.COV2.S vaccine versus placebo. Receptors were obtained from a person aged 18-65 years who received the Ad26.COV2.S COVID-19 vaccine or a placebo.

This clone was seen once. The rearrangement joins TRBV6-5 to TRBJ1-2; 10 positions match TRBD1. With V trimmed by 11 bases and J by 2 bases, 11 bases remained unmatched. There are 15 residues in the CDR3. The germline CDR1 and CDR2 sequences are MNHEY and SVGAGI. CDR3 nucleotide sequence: TGTGCCGGATACTCCGGGACAGGGGTAAACTATGGCTACACCTTC. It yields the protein CAGYSGTGVNYGYTF.

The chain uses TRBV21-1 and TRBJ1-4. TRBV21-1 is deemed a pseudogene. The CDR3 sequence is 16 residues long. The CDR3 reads CASSKMLGGEYEKLFF. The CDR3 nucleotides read TGTGCCAGCAGCAAAATGCTGGGGGGGGAGTACGAAAAACTGTTTTTT.

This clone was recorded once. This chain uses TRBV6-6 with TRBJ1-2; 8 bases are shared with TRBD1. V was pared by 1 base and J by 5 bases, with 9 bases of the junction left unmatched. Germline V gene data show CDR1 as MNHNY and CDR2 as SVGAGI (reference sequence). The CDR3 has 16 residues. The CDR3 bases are TGTGCCAGCAGTTACTTTCTCGGACAGGGATATTATGGCTACACCTTC. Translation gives CASSYFLGQGYYGYTF.